The 17 T cell receptor beta chains below were found in one sample sequenced in a study of Graves' ophthalmopathy and Graves' hyperthyroidism. The sequenced template was RNA, covering the TCR beta CDR3 region. The library came from an HTBI-primed first-round RT-PCR and a second-round multiplex PCR. TCRdb re-analysed the multiplex PCR reads in MiXCR, keeping a single row per CDR3 protein. The sample has 680,000 or so distinct CDR3 sequences, 20% to 25% seen once. The sequencing input was peripheral blood. These receptors were obtained from a woman between 18 and 30 years old with stable Graves' hyperthyroidism. Some clones in this sample may be carry-over from other donors' samples.

In its sample, this clonotype was seen many times. The chain uses TRBV12-3 or TRBV12-4 and TRBJ1-5; 8 nucleotides agree with TRBD1. This CDR3 contains 19 residues. The trim removed 2 bases at V and 0 bases at J, leaving 12 bases unmatched. The CDR3 DNA reads as TGTGCCAGCAGTTTATCCCAGGGGGCGAGATTTCATAGCAATCAGCCCCAGCATTTT. Protein product: CASSLSQGARFHSNQPQHF.

This clonotype was recorded many times. V and J are TRBV12-3 or TRBV12-4 and TRBJ1-1; D gene unclear. This CDR3 is built from 15 residues. V lost 4 bases to trimming and J lost 1 base, with 13 bases between them. The CDR3 nucleotides are TGTGCCAGCAGTTCAATGGGTGGTGGGAACACTGAAGCTTTCTTT. Residues: CASSSMGGGNTEAFF.

This clonotype showed up many times. This rearrangement joins TRBV12-3 or TRBV12-4 to TRBJ1-1; TRBD1 agrees at 8 bases. V lost 3 bases and J lost 1; bases outside the gene matches: 4. The CDR3 runs 15 residues. The CDR3 DNA sequence: TGTGCCAGCAGTTTGACAGGGGCCCCGAACACTGAAGCTTTCTTT. Translated: CASSLTGAPNTEAFF.

This clonotype was seen repeatedly, ten times or more. The genes are TRBV14 and TRBJ1-6; a possible D gene is TRBD1 (5 bases). Germline assignment: CDR1 SGHDN and CDR2 FVKESK. V was trimmed by 0 bases and J by 3 bases, leaving 9 bases between them. The CDR3 length is 16 residues. The CDR3 sequence is CASSQDEGNYNSPLHF. The DNA for the CDR3 is TGTGCCAGCAGCCAAGATGAGGGGAACTATAATTCACCCCTCCACTTT.

With respect to this clonotype: One end of the junction varies from germline; a read error may be responsible. The rearrangement joins TRBV18 to TRBJ2-2; D unresolved. The CDR3 extends over 13 amino acids. The germline V gene has CDR1 KGHSH and CDR2 LQKENI. The CDR3 DNA reads as TGTGCCAGCACACCCTCGAACACCGGGGAGCTGTTTTTT. Translation: CASTPSNTGELFF.

In this sample, this clonotype turned up many times. This chain uses TRBV12-3 or TRBV12-4 with TRBJ1-4; no firm D call. The CDR3 totals 11 residues. Trimming left V 5 bases short and J 8 bases short, with 6 bases between. The CDR3 DNA sequence: TGTGCCAGCAGTAGTTTCGAAAAACTGTTTTTT. Translating it yields CASSSFEKLFF.

This clonotype came up many times. Written as DNA, the CDR3 is TGTGCCAGCAGTTACTCTGGGGACAATAACTATGGCTACACCTTC. The encoded protein is CASSYSGDNNYGYTF. This chain uses TRBV6-5 with TRBJ1-2; D may be TRBD1 (6 bases). From germline, CDR1 is MNHEY and CDR2 SVGAGI. The length of the CDR3 is 15 residues. With 0 bases removed from V and 1 base from J, the gap between germline ends came to 9 bases.

This clonotype was counted ten times or more. The chain combines TRBV9 with TRBJ1-1; 11 bases are shared with TRBD1. The CDR3 has 14 residues. The V gene's germline CDR1 is SGDLS and CDR2 YYNGEE. V lost 3 bases to trimming and J lost 5 bases; unmatched junction nucleotides: 3. As DNA, the CDR3 is TGTGCCAGCAGCGCGGACAGGGGGCTGACTGAAGCTTTCTTT. Its protein is CASSADRGLTEAFF.

This clonotype came up many times. J is TRBJ2-7 and V is TRBV4-1, with 8 bases matching TRBD1. Trimming cost V 6 bases and J 6 bases; bases outside gene matches: 7. The germline V gene encodes CDR1 MGHRA and CDR2 YSYEKL. This CDR3 contains 13 residues. The CDR3 nucleotides are TGCGCCAGCAGACCCTCGGACAGGGCCGAGCAGTACTTC. Amino acid sequence: CASRPSDRAEQYF.

V usage is TRBV20-1 and J usage is TRBJ2-7; TRBD2 agrees at 10 bases. The V and J ends lost 1 base and 4 bases, in that order; junction bases with no gene match: 7. Germline V gene data show CDR1 as DFQATT and CDR2 as SNEGSKA (reference sequence). The CDR3 has 15 residues. The CDR3 spells CSARVPGLARYEQYF. The CDR3 DNA is TGCAGTGCTAGAGTCCCGGGACTAGCGAGATACGAGCAGTACTTC.

The chain carries TRBV24-1 and TRBJ1-1; tentative D call: TRBD1 (6 bases). Germline V lookup: CDR1 KGHDR, CDR2 SFDVKD. The V end was cut by 3 bases, the J end by 4 bases, with 11 bases between. CDR3 length equals 14 residues. CDR3 sequence: CATSDGGDITEAFF. CDR3 bases: TGTGCCACCAGTGATGGGGGCGACATCACTGAAGCTTTCTTT.

This chain links TRBV6-5 with TRBJ1-1; weak D call: TRBD1 (6 bases). V lost 4 bases and J 6 bases, leaving 15 bases between the germline ends. CDR3 length: 14 residues. Germline V CDR1 and CDR2: MNHEY, SVGAGI. In DNA, the CDR3 is TGTGCCAGCAGTTCCAATACAGGGAGGGCTGAAGCTTTCTTT. The encoded protein is CASSSNTGRAEAFF.

This rearrangement joins TRBV19 to TRBJ2-2, with D unresolved. V lost 3 bases, J lost 6 bases, and 5 bases lay in between. Germline CDR1 is LNHDA and CDR2 is SQIVND (reference sequence). This CDR3 is 12 amino acids long. The DNA for the CDR3 is TGTGCCAGTAGTATGCTAGCCGGGGAGCTGTTTTTT. It yields the protein CASSMLAGELFF.

This chain links TRBV15 with TRBJ1-1; D might be TRBD1 (6 bases). With 3 bases removed from V and 3 bases from J, the gap between germline ends came to 14 bases. Germline CDR1 reads LNHNV; CDR2 reads YYDKDF (reference sequence). The CDR3 is made up of 15 amino acids. The CDR3 nucleotides are TGTGCCACCAGCAGCTCGGGGGCGCGTGACACTGAAGCTTTCTTT. Protein: CATSSSGARDTEAFF.

This clonotype has a handful of counts. The V gene is TRBV6-1, the J gene TRBJ2-6, with TRBD1 matching 12 bases. With 7 bases clipped from V and 4 bases from J, the junction kept 5 bases outside the gene matches. Germline assignment: CDR1 MNHNS and CDR2 SASEGT. The length of the CDR3 is 16 residues. The CDR3 coding sequence is TGTGCCAGCAATGAGGGACAGGGGGCCGGGGCCAACGTCCTGACTTTC. Its protein product is CASNEGQGAGANVLTF.

This clonotype was seen a few times. This chain uses TRBV12-3 or TRBV12-4 with TRBJ1-2; the D gene is possibly TRBD1 (6 bases). CDR3 length equals 14 residues. V lost 2 bases, J lost 6 bases, and 13 bases lay in between. The CDR3 DNA follows: TGTGCCAGCAGTTTAAGGGGGATCTCGGATGGCTACACCTTC. Protein product: CASSLRGISDGYTF.

For this clonotype: The final CDR3 position lacks the conserved phenylalanine or tryptophan, pointing to a likely read error. The chain links TRBV27 to TRBJ1-1; 7 bases are shared with TRBD1. CDR1 is MNHEY and CDR2 is SMNVEV in the germline V gene (reference sequence). The CDR3 has 15 amino acids. V lost 5 bases, J lost 1 base, and 7 bases stayed unmatched. This CDR3 reads CASSPPGQKNTEAFV. DNA of the CDR3: TGTGCCAGCAGTCCCCCGGGACAGAAGAACACTGAAGCTTTCGTT.